This paragraph reports one T cell receptor beta chain. The antigen is unknown. CDR1 and CDR2 from the germline V gene are MNHEY and SVGAGI. This CDR3 is built from 13 residues. Between the trimmed V and J ends, which lost 6 bases and 1 base, there was a span of 9 bases. The data are from a study of Ad26.COV2.S vaccination and SARS-CoV-2 variants. General study results and limits: Researchers reported similar non-spike TCR breadth in vaccine and placebo recipients. Reportedly, spike-specific CD8+ and CD4+ T cell responses achieved substantial breadth once vaccination had taken place. Assessments of TCR breadth and depth may have underestimated the total T cell responses.

Clones were sequenced by immunoSEQ multiplex PCR, and TCRdb holds only the in-frame ones, with some missing. The sample carries about 350,000 clones, about 90% recorded once. Here the sequenced sample was peripheral blood, taken after recovery from COVID-19. V is TRBV6-5 and J is TRBJ1-1; D gene ambiguous. The origin of this receptor is a human donor who had recovered from COVID-19. The CDR3 spells CASRGTANTEAFF. The CDR3 region has the DNA TGTGCCAGCAGGGGAACGGCGAACACTGAAGCTTTCTTT.